This T cell receptor (beta chain) stems from a study of T cell clonotyping in hematopoietic cell transplantation. Study observations and caveats: At the given depth, recipient repertoires were over 95% de novo clonotypes. After transplant, recipient diversity fell while pathologically expanded clonotypes grew through day 180. Higher Inverse Simpson Index values in graft donor and pretransplant recipient predicted broader posttransplant TCR diversity.

TCRdb's table, derived via immunoSEQ multiplex PCR, lists solely in-frame clones and lacks some. Of about 16,000 clones in the sample, about 57% are singletons; the top ten hold over 9.5%. Notes on this clone: Antigen unknown.

The material sequenced was PBMCs, taken 30 days after allogeneic stem cell transplant. The sequence was collected from a male patient in his fifties or sixties who had an allogeneic stem cell transplant from an unrelated donor, so T cells may come from the graft donor. Some clones in this sample may be carry-over from other donors' samples.

The CDR3: CASSFLQGAATDTQYF. CDR3 sequence (DNA): TGCGCCAGCAGCTTTCTACAGGGGGCGGCCACAGATACGCAGTATTTT. V gene TRBV5-1 combines with J gene TRBJ2-3, with 9 bases matching TRBD1. Germline V gives CDR1 SGHRS, CDR2 YFSETQ. The V segment lost 2 bases and the J segment 2 bases; nucleotides outside the gene matches: 6. This CDR3 contains 16 residues.